This entry features one TCR beta chain sequence. The sample holds a few counts of this clone. Its antigen has not been determined. Per-base quality was not reported, and no clone a single base away is much larger than it. Genomic DNA was isolated from the sorted cells so that the TCRbeta CDR3 region could be sequenced. The immunoSEQ Assay was used to sequence the TCRbeta CDR3 regions. Imported from immuneACCESS, the table was reduced by TCRdb to in-frame sequences with V and J called. These copies leave out some clones; in studies compared against another copy, an unresolved V gene accounts for under half, and the cause of the remainder is not known. The sample data list approximately 13,000 clones, and approximately 80% of these were observed just once. Around 33% of the sample lies in the top ten. The data belong to a study of OX40 agonist ivuxolimab in advanced cancers. Some background on the complete study: The costimulatory receptor OX40 (CD134) was targeted by ivuxolimab, a fully human IgG2 agonistic monoclonal antibody. Intravenous ivuxolimab was administered to patients every 2 weeks at six dose levels: 0.01, 0.1, 0.3, 1.5, 3 and 10 mg/kg. The point of sequencing TCRbeta in the periphery was to test whether ivuxolimab changed TCR sequence diversity and drove clonal T-cell expansion. The dose-escalation cohort was about 83% male with a mean age of approximately 59 years, ranging from 23 to 79. Patients were allowed to have had prior anti-PD-1, anti-PD-L1 or anti-CTLA-4 therapy, and around 40% of the dose-escalation patients had previously received checkpoint inhibitors. The monotherapy dose-escalation portion (N of about 50 patients) of the phase I ivuxolimab trial is reported in the paper. Three dose-escalation patients achieved partial responses, one with hepatocellular carcinoma and two with cutaneous melanoma. Of the roughly 52 patients in dose escalation, some 20 had hepatocellular carcinoma, some 15 had melanoma, 9 had renal cell carcinoma and 9 had head and neck cancer.

The germline V gene specifies LGHNT as CDR1 and FRNRAP as CDR2. Trimming leaves V shorter by 1 base and J shorter by 2 bases, with the junction holding 11 bases beyond the gene matches. The CDR3, cysteine through phenylalanine, is 17 amino acids long. The DNA shown is the 51-base CDR3, in frame from base 1. The full study reports these points: Partial responders in the 0.1-3.0 mg/kg groups had among the lowest normalized peripheral clonal expansion, especially among CD8+ T cells. At doses from 0.1 to 3.0 mg/kg, clonal expansion was seen in both CD4+ and CD8+ blood T cells between baseline and week 6. Low levels of normalized T-cell clonal expansion were also seen in some nonresponding patients. The antigen specificity of the clonally expanded peripheral T cells was not determined. On average, CD8+ T cells showed more expanded clones than CD4+ T cells after ivuxolimab.

The trial excluded patients who had a history of autoimmune disease or who were on systemic immunosuppression. Peripheral blood for TCR sequencing was collected from all dose cohorts at baseline, on cycle 4 day 1, and on cycle 7 day 1. The samples were taken from a phase I, first-in-human, multicenter, open-label dose-escalation trial of ivuxolimab. Adults with locally advanced or metastatic melanoma, renal cell, hepatocellular, or head and neck squamous cell carcinoma were enrolled in the trial. Before TCR sequencing, CD4+ T cells and CD8+ T cells from peripheral blood were sorted into separate populations.

Here the sequenced sample was CD4+ or CD8+ T cells sorted from blood, taken in a trial of the OX40 agonist ivuxolimab. The sequence is built from TRBV12-5 and TRBJ2-7; 7 bases in the middle match TRBD2. The TCR originated in an adult with an advanced solid tumor such as melanoma, head and neck, liver or kidney cancer. The CDR3 amino acid sequence is: CASGLEVRTSVPYEQYF. The DNA sequence is TGTGCTAGTGGTTTGGAAGTTAGAACTAGCGTCCCCTACGAGCAGTACTTC.